This T cell receptor (beta chain) was identified during a study of T cells in Graves' hyperthyroidism and ophthalmopathy. From RNA transcripts, TCR beta CDR3 regions were amplified. The TCR CDR3 was amplified in a first-round RT-PCR using the HTBI primer set. One entry per CDR3 protein results from TCRdb running MiXCR on the multiplex PCR reads. The sample consists of around 600,000 distinct CDR3 sequences, about 15% of them appearing once. This CDR3 region has 20 residues. The germline V gene has CDR1 MDHEN and CDR2 SYDVKM. J gave up 2 bases and V 2 bases, and 15 bases lay outside the gene matches. This clonotype showed up many times.

The chain combines TRBV28 with TRBJ2-6; 7 bases line up with TRBD1. Sequenced input: blood. The TCR originated in a woman aged 45-60 years with Graves' ophthalmopathy. The CDR3 DNA reads as TGTGCCAGCAGTTTACTGGGCACCGGGACAGTGATCGCTGGGGCCAACGTCCTGACTTTC. Translating gives CASSLLGTGTVIAGANVLTF.